The rows below give T cell receptor beta chains drawn from one sample of a study of cytomegalovirus exposure and HLA in healthy donors. Clones were sequenced by immunoSEQ multiplex PCR, and TCRdb holds only the in-frame ones, with some missing. The data contain 100,000 to 150,000 clones, more than 70% of them singletons. The sequencing input was PBMCs. All receptors come from an older woman in good health and CMV-seronegative. Both conserved end residues are part of each CDR3. The order of the fields is J gene, clone size, V gene, D gene, CDR3 DNA, CDR3 protein. D genes are given only for firm matches. Size is omitted from some rows. Given values are once, few, many or a class for expanded clones.

>TRBJ1-3|-|TRBV27|-
TGTGCCAGCAGTCGAGACAGGTCCTCTGGAAACACCATATATTTT
CASSRDRSSGNTIYF
>TRBJ1-5|-|TRBV28|TRBD1
TGTGCCAGCAGTTTATTCCCGGACAGGGGGCTCAATCAGCCCCAGCATTTT
CASSLFPDRGLNQPQHF
>TRBJ2-5|-|TRBV19|TRBD2
TGTGCCAGTAGTCCCCGGGGGGGCGGGGAGACCCAGTACTTC
CASSPRGGGETQYF
>TRBJ2-1|-|TRBV5-4|-
TGTGCCAGCAGCTTGGGTCGAAAGAGCTCCTACAATGAGCAGTTCTTC
CASSLGRKSSYNEQFF
>TRBJ2-7|-|TRBV10-3|-
TGTGCCATCAGTGAGCCGGGGAACGAGCAGTACTTC
CAISEPGNEQYF
>TRBJ1-3|-|TRBV28|-
TGTGCCAGCACTCTACGCCACAGGGCCCCCTCTGGAAACACCATATATTTT
CASTLRHRAPSGNTIYF
>TRBJ2-2|-|TRBV27|TRBD2
TGTGCCAGCAGTCGGACTAGGCTGGGTACCGGGGAGCTGTTTTTT
CASSRTRLGTGELFF
>TRBJ2-7|-|TRBV18|TRBD2
TGTGCCAGCTCACAATTAGCGGGGCCCGGGAACGAGCAGTACTTC
CASSQLAGPGNEQYF
>TRBJ2-5|once|TRBV5-1|TRBD1
TGCGCCAGCAGCAAGGAGACAGGGGGTATCTGGCAAGAGACCCAGTACTTC
CASSKETGGIWQETQYF
>TRBJ1-1|-|TRBV15|-
TGTGCCACCAGCCCCCGAGGGTTCGGGAGAGCTTTCTTT
CATSPRGFGRAFF
>TRBJ2-7|-|TRBV28|-
TGTGCCAGCAGGGTACTTGGGGGGGCCACGGGCGCCTACGAGCAGTACTTC
CASRVLGGATGAYEQYF
>TRBJ2-1|-|TRBV29-1|TRBD2
TGCAGCGTTGAAGTACTAGCGGGGGATTACAATGAGCAGTTCTTC
CSVEVLAGDYNEQFF
>TRBJ1-1|-|TRBV19|TRBD1
TGTGCCAGTAGTATAGGGGCAGGGGGGAACACTGAAGCTTTCTTT
CASSIGAGGNTEAFF
>TRBJ2-5|-|TRBV2|-
TGTGCCAGCAGTGAGGGGGCCTGGCAGGAGACCCAGTACTTC
CASSEGAWQETQYF
>TRBJ1-6|-|TRBV5-6|-
TGTGCCAGCAGCTTGGTCCTGAATTCACCCCTCCACTTT
CASSLVLNSPLHF
>TRBJ2-1|-|TRBV5-1|TRBD1
TGCGCCAGCAGCTTCAAGGGGGCTAACAATGAGCAGTTCTTC
CASSFKGANNEQFF
>TRBJ2-7|few|TRBV7-9|TRBD2
TGTGCCAGCAGCCCACCCGGGGGGTTTGCCTACGAGCAGTACTTC
CASSPPGGFAYEQYF
>TRBJ2-6|-|TRBV28|TRBD1
TGTGCCAGCAGTTTATCTAATGGGAGGGACAGGGCATTTTCCTCTGGGGCCAACGTCCTGACTTTC
CASSLSNGRDRAFSSGANVLTF
>TRBJ1-6|-|TRBV2|TRBD1
TGTGCCAGCAGTGATTTGGGACAGGGGGCTCGGTCCCTCCACTTT
CASSDLGQGARSLHF
>TRBJ2-1|-|TRBV18|-
TGTGCCAGCTCACCGGGGACTTCGAATGAGCAGTTCTTC
CASSPGTSNEQFF
>TRBJ1-1|-|TRBV18|-
TGTGCCAGCTCCCGCACTGATCCCCTTGGGGCTGGCACTGAAGCTTTCTTT
CASSRTDPLGAGTEAFF
>TRBJ2-1|-|TRBV7-3|TRBD2
TGTGCCAGCAGCCCGCACCGGACTAGTTTAGATGAGCAGTTCTTC
CASSPHRTSLDEQFF
>TRBJ1-1|few|TRBV5-6|-
TGTGCCAGCAGCTGGAAATCATCAGGGATACGGTTT
CASSWKSSGIRF
>TRBJ1-1|-|TRBV18|TRBD1
TGTGCCAGCTCACCACGGACAGGGCGAAAGGAAGCTTTCTTT
CASSPRTGRKEAFF
>TRBJ2-5|-|TRBV7-6|TRBD1
TGTGCCAGCAGCCCCTCACTAGGGGGCCCTGAGACCCAGTACTTC
CASSPSLGGPETQYF
>TRBJ1-1|-|TRBV29-1|-
TGCAGCGTTGAAGTTTTCGTAACTGAAGCTTTCTTT
CSVEVFVTEAFF
>TRBJ1-4|-|TRBV4-2|-
TGTGCCAGCAGCCAAGTTGACAGGAGGAATGAAAAACTGTTTTTT
CASSQVDRRNEKLFF
>TRBJ2-7|-|TRBV5-5|TRBD1
TGTGCCAGCAGCTGGGGACAGGTGACCTACGAGCAGTACTTC
CASSWGQVTYEQYF
>TRBJ2-7|-|TRBV28|TRBD1
TGTGCCAGCAGTTCGCCCGGGACAGCCTCCTACGAGCAGTACTTC
CASSSPGTASYEQYF
>TRBJ1-5|-|TRBV28|TRBD1
TGTGCCAGCAGTCTGGGGGGGGACAGGGCTGGCAATCAGCCCCAGCATTTT
CASSLGGDRAGNQPQHF